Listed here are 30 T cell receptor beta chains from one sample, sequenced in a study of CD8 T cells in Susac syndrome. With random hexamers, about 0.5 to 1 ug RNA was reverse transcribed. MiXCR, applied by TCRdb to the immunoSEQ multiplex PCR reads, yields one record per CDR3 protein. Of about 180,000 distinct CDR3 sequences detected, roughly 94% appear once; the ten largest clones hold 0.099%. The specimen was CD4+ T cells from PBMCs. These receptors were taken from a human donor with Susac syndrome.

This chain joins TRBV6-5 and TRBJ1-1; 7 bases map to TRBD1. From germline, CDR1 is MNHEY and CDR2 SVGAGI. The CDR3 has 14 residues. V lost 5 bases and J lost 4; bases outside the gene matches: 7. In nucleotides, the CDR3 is TGTGCCAGCAGTACCACGGGACAGAGCACTGAAGCTTTCTTT. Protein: CASSTTGQSTEAFF.

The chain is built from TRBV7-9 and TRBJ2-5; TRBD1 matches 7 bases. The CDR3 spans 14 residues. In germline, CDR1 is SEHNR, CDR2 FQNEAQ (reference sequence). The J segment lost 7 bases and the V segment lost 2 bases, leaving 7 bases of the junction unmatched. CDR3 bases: TGTGCCAGCAGCTTACACACAGGGGTGGTGACCCAGTACTTC. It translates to CASSLHTGVVTQYF.

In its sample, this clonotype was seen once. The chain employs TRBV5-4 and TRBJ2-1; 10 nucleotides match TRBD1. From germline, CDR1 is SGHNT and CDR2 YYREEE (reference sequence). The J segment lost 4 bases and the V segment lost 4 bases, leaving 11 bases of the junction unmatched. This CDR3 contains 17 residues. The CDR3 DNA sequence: TGTGCCAGCAGCGATCCGGGACAGGGGCCTGCATACAATGAGCAGTTCTTC. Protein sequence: CASSDPGQGPAYNEQFF.

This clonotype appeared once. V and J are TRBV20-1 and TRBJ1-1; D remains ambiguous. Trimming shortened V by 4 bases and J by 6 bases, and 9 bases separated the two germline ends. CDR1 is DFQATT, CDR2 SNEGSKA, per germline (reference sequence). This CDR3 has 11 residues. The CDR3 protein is CSAKEDAEAFF. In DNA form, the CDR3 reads TGCAGTGCTAAAGAGGACGCTGAAGCTTTCTTT.

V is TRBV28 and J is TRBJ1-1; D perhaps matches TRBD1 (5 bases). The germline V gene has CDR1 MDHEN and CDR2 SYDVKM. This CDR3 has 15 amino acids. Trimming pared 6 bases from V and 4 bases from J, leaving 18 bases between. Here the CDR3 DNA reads TGTGCCAGCAGGCCGGGGCAGGACTTTGTCACTGAAGCTTTCTTT. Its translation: CASRPGQDFVTEAFF.

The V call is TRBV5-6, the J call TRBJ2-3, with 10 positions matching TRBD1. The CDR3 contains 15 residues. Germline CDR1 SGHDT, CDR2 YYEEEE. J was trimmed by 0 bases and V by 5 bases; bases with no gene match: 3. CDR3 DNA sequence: TGTGCCAGCAGTCGGGACAGGGGTAGCACAGATACGCAGTATTTT. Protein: CASSRDRGSTDTQYF.

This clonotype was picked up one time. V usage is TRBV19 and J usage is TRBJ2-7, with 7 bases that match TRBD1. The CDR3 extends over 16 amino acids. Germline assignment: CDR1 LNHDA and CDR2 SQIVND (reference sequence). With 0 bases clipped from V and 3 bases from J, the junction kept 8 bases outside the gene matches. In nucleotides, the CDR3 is TGTGCCAGTAGTATAGATCTTGGGACAGCGATCTACGAGCAGTACTTC. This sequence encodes CASSIDLGTAIYEQYF.

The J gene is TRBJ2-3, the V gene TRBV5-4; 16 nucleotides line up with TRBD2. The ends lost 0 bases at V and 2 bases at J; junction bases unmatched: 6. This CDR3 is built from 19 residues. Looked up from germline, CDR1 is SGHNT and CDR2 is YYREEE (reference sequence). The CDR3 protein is CASSLDPGLAGGPTDTQYF. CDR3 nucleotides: TGTGCCAGCAGCTTGGACCCGGGACTAGCGGGGGGGCCCACAGATACGCAGTATTTT. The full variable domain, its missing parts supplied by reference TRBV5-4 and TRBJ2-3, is ETGVTQSPTHLIKTRGQQVTLRCSSQSGHNTVSWYQQALGQGPQFIFQYYREEENGRGNFPPRFSGLQFPNYSSELNVNALELDDSALYLCASSLDPGLAGGPTDTQYFGPGTRLTVL.

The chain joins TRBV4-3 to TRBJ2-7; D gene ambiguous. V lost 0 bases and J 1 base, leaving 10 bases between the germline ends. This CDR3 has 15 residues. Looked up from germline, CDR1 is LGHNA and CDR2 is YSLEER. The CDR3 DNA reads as TGCGCCAGCAGCCAAGATTTTGCAGGATCCTACGAGCAGTACTTC. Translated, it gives CASSQDFAGSYEQYF.

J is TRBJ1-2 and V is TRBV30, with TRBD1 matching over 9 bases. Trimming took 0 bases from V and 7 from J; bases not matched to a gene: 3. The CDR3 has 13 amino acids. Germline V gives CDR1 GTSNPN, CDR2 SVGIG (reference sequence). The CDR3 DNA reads TGTGCCTGGAGTGTACAGGGGGCGCTTGGCTACACCTTC. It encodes CAWSVQGALGYTF.

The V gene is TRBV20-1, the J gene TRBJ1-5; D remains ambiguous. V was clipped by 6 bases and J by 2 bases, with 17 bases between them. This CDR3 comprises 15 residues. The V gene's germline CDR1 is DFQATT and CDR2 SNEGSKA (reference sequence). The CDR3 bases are TGCAGTGCCCTACAGATTTTGGATGGCAATCAGCCCCAGCATTTT. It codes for CSALQILDGNQPQHF.

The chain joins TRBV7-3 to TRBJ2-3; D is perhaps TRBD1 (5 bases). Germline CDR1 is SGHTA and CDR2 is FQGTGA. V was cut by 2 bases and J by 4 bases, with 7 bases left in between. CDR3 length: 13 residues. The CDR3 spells CASSLGAADTQYF. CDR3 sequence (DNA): TGTGCCAGCAGCTTAGGGGCTGCAGATACGCAGTATTTT.

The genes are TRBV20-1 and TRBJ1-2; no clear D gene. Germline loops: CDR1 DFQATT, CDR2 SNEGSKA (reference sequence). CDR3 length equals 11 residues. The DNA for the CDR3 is TGCAGGTCGGGTTCCCTCCGTGGCTACACCTTC. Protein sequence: CRSGSLRGYTF.

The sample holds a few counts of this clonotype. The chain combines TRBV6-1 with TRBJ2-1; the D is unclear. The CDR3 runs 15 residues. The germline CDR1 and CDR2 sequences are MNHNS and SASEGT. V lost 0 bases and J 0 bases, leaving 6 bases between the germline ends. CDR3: CASSEAGSSYNEQFF. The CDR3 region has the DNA TGTGCCAGCAGTGAAGCAGGAAGCTCCTACAATGAGCAGTTCTTC.

CDR3 residues: CASGARNQPQHF. CDR3 in DNA: TGTGCCAGCGGGGCTCGCAATCAGCCCCAGCATTTT. The chain is built from TRBV28 and TRBJ1-5; a possible D gene is TRBD1 (5 bases). V lost 8 bases and J lost 2, with 7 bases in between. The CDR3 consists of 12 residues. Germline CDR1 MDHEN, CDR2 SYDVKM.

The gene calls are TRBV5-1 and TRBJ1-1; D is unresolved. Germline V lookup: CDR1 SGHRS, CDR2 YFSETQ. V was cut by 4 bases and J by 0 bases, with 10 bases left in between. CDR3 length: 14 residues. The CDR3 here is CASSTGNLNTEAFF. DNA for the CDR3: TGCGCCAGCAGCACCGGAAATTTGAACACTGAAGCTTTCTTT.

The CDR3 nucleotides are TGTGCCAGCAGTGCCCATTCGGACATTTCTGGAAACACCATATATTTT. Amino acid sequence: CASSAHSDISGNTIYF. The chain is built from TRBV28 and TRBJ1-3; the D gene is possibly TRBD1 (5 bases). CDR1 and CDR2 (germline): MDHEN, SYDVKM. The CDR3 loop spans 16 amino acids. The V end lost 5 bases, the J end lost 1 base, and 15 bases lay between the germline ends.

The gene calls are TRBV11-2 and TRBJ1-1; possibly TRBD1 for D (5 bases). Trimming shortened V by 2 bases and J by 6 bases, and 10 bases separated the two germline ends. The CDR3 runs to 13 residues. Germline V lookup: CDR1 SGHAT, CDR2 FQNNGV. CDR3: CASSLLLGAEAFF. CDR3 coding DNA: TGTGCCAGCAGCTTACTGTTGGGGGCTGAAGCTTTCTTT. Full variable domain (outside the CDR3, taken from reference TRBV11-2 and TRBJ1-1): EAGVAQSPRYKIIEKRQSVAFWCNPISGHATLYWYQQILGQGPKLLIQFQNNGVVDDSQLPKDRFSAERLKGVDSTLKIQPAKLEDSAVYLCASSLLLGAEAFFGQGTRLTVV.

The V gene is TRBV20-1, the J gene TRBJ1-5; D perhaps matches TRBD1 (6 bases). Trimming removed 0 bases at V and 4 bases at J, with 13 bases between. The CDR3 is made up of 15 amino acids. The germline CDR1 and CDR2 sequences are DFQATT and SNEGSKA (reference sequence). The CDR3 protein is CSARDGRGGNQPQHF. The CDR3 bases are TGCAGTGCTAGAGATGGCAGGGGAGGGAATCAGCCCCAGCATTTT.

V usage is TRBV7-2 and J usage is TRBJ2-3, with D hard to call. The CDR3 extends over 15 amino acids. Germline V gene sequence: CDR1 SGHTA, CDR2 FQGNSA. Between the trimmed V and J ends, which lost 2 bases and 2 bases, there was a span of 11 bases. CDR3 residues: CASSLYISNTDTQYF. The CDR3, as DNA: TGTGCCAGCAGCTTATATATCTCGAACACAGATACGCAGTATTTT.

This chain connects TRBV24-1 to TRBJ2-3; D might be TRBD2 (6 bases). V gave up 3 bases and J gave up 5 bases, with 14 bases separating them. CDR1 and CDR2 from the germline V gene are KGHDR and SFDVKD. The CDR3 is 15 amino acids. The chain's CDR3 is CATSDPAGPGDTQYF. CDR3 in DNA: TGTGCCACCAGTGATCCTGCGGGACCGGGAGATACGCAGTATTTT.

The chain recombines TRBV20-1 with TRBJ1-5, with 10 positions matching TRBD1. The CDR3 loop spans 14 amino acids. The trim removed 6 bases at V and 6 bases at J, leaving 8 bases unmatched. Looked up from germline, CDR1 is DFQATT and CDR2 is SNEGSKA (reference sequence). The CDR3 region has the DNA TGCAGTGCATACCCGGGACAGGGGAGTCAGCCCCAGCATTTT. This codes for CSAYPGQGSQPQHF.

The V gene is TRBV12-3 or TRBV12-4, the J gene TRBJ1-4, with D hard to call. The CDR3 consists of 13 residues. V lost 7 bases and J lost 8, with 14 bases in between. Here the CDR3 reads CASTTFFGEKLFF. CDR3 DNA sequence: TGTGCCAGCACCACATTCTTTGGGGAAAAACTGTTTTTT.

CDR3 amino acids: CSVYNGGGYTF. The CDR3 bases are TGCAGCGTTTACAATGGAGGGGGCTACACCTTC. The chain couples TRBV29-1 to TRBJ1-2; D unclear. Germline CDR1 reads SQVTM; CDR2 reads ANQGSEA. V gave up 5 bases and J gave up 8 bases, with 12 bases separating them. The CDR3 runs 11 residues.

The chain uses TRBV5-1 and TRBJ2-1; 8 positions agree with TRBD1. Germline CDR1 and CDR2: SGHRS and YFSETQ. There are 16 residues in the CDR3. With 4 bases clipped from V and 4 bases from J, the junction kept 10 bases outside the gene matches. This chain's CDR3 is CASSHEGQGGYNEQFF. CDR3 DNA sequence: TGCGCCAGCAGCCACGAAGGACAGGGAGGATACAATGAGCAGTTCTTC.

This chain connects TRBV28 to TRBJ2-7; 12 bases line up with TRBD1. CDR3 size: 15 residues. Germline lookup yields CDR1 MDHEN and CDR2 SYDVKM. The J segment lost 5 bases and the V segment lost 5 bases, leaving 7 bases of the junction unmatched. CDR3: CASSPSGTGGHEQYF. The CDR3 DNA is TGTGCCAGCAGTCCCTCCGGGACAGGGGGCCACGAGCAGTACTTC.

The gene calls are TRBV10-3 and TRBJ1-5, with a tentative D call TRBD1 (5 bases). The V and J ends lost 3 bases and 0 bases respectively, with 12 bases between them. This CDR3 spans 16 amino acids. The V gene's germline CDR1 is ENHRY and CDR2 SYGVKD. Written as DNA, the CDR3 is TGTGCCATCAGTGATCGGTGGGGGGATAGCAATCAGCCCCAGCATTTT. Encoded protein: CAISDRWGDSNQPQHF.

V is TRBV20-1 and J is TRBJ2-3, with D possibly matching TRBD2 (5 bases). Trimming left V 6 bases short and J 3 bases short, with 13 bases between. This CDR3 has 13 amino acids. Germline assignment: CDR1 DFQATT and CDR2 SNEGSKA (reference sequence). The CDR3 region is CSASREPTDTQYF. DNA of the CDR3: TGCAGTGCCAGCCGGGAACCAACAGATACGCAGTATTTT.

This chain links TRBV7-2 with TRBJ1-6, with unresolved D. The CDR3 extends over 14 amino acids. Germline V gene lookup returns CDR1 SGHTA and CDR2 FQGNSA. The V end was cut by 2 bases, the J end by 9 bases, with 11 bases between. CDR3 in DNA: TGTGCCAGCAGCTTACTACCCGAGGGTTCACCCCTCCACTTT. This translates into CASSLLPEGSPLHF.

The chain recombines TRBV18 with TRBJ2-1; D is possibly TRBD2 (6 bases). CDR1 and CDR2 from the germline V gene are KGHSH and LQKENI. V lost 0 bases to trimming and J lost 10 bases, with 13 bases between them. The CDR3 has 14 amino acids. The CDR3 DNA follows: TGTGCCAGCTCACCACCTCTAGCGCGGGACGAGCAGTTCTTC. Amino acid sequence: CASSPPLARDEQFF.